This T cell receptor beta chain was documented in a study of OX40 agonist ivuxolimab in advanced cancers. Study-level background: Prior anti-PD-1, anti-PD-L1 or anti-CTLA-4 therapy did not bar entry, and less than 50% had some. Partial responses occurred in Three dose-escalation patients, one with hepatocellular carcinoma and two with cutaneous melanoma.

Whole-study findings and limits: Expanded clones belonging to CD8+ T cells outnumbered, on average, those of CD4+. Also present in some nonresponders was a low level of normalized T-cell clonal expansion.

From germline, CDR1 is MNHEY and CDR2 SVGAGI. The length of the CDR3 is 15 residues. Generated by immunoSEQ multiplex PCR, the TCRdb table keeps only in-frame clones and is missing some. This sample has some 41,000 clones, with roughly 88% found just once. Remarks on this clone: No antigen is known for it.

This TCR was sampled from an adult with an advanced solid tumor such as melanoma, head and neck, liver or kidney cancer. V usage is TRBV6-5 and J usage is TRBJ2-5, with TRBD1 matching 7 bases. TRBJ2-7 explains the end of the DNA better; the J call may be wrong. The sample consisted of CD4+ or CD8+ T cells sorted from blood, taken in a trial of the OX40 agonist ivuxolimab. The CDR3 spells CASSYSGTELYEQYF. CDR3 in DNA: TGTGCCAGCAGTTACTCGGGGACAGAACTCTACGAGCAGTACTTC.